This entry lists 10 T cell receptor beta chains sequenced from one sample in a study of neurological immune-mediated disorders. Each CDR3 protein is one row after TCRdb ran MiXCR on the 5' RACE reads. The repertoire holds about 74,000 distinct CDR3 sequences, with around 5.5% as singletons. The sample was PBMCs. The receptors originated from a man between 18 and 29 years old with multiple sclerosis.

With respect to this clonotype: A much larger clonotype is one base distant, so this may be a read error. The V call is TRBV7-9, the J call TRBJ2-3; no definite D call. V dropped 4 bases and J dropped 3 bases, with 11 bases sitting between them. The CDR3 loop spans 14 amino acids. Germline V gene sequence: CDR1 SEHNR, CDR2 FQNEAQ (reference sequence). CDR3 nucleotide sequence: TGTGCCAGCAGCTCCCGACATGGTACAGATACGCAGTATTTT. This codes for CASSSRHGTDTQYF.

In its sample, this clonotype was seen many times. This rearrangement joins TRBV10-1 to TRBJ1-1; D uncertain. This CDR3 is 14 amino acids long. CDR1 and CDR2 from the germline V gene are WNHNN and SYGVQD (reference sequence). V shed 1 base and J shed 1 base, with 7 bases lying between them. The CDR3: CASSEWGRNTEAFF. CDR3 DNA: TGCGCCAGCAGTGAGTGGGGAAGGAACACTGAAGCTTTCTTT.

This clonotype is large (0.1 to 1%) within its sample. The chain has TRBV5-1 and TRBJ2-1, with 11 bases identical to TRBD2. This CDR3 is 16 amino acids long. V dropped 3 bases and J dropped 4; count of bases not matched to a gene: 6. Per the germline V gene, CDR1 is SGHRS and CDR2 is YFSETQ. CDR3 bases: TGCGCCAGCAGCTACCTAGCGGGGGGTACGTACAATGAGCAGTTCTTC. Amino acids: CASSYLAGGTYNEQFF. Full variable domain (remainder filled in from reference TRBV5-1 and TRBJ2-1): KAGVTQTPRYLIKTRGQQVTLSCSPISGHRSVSWYQQTPGQGLQFLFEYFSETQRNKGNFPGRFSGRQFSNSRSEMNVSTLELGDSALYLCASSYLAGGTYNEQFFGPGTRLTVL.

This clonotype was detected ten times or more. CDR3 bases: TGTGCCAGCAGCGAGACGAGGCTCCCCCACAGCTCTGGGGCCAACGTCCTGACTTTC. Translated, it gives CASSETRLPHSSGANVLTF. The chain combines TRBV7-2 with TRBJ2-6; D not resolved. The V gene's germline CDR1 is SGHTA and CDR2 FQGNSA. The V and J ends lost 5 bases and 0 bases respectively, with 20 bases between them. This CDR3 has 19 amino acids.

There are many counts of this clonotype. This chain links TRBV27 with TRBJ1-1, with unresolved D. The CDR3 spans 13 residues. V gave up 4 bases and J gave up 4 bases, with 10 bases separating them. Germline V gene lookup returns CDR1 MNHEY and CDR2 SMNVEV (reference sequence). The CDR3 protein is CASSYRGGTEAFF. CDR3 in DNA: TGTGCCAGCAGTTACCGGGGAGGCACTGAAGCTTTCTTT.

This clonotype was counted ten times or more. The J gene is TRBJ2-1, the V gene TRBV6-1; tentative D call: TRBD2 (6 bases). Trimming cost V 1 base and J 3 bases, with 13 bases left between them. Per the germline V gene, CDR1 is MNHNS and CDR2 is SASEGT. CDR3 size: 16 residues. The CDR3 DNA reads as TGTGCCAGCAGTGAAGGTGCGGGGTCGGTCTACAATGAGCAGTTCTTC. Amino acids: CASSEGAGSVYNEQFF.

This clonotype has ten or more counts. The V and J genes are TRBV5-5 and TRBJ1-1; no definite D call. CDR1 SGHKS and CDR2 YYEKEE come from the germline V gene (reference sequence). This CDR3 spans 12 amino acids. V shed 4 bases and J shed 7 bases, with 11 bases lying between them. The CDR3 loop is CASSLGRGEAFF. CDR3 DNA sequence: TGTGCCAGCAGCCTGGGCCGGGGTGAAGCTTTCTTT.

Concerning this clonotype: One junction end does not reproduce the germline sequence, and a read error may be involved. J is TRBJ1-6 and V is TRBV5-1; 7 bases align to TRBD1. The CDR3 loop spans 15 amino acids. CDR1 and CDR2 from the germline V gene are SGHRS and YFSETQ. The DNA of the CDR3 is TGCGCCAGCAGCTTAAGACAGGGAATCTATTCACCCCTCAACTTT. This codes for CASSLRQGIYSPLNF. Looking up the rest from reference TRBV5-1 and TRBJ1-6 gives the full variable domain: KAGVTQTPRYLIKTRGQQVTLSCSPISGHRSVSWYQQTPGQGLQFLFEYFSETQRNKGNFPGRFSGRQFSNSRSEMNVSTLELGDSALYLCASSLRQGIYSPLNFGNGTRLTVT.

The sample holds many counts of this clonotype. The V gene is TRBV7-2, the J gene TRBJ1-5; D possibly corresponds to TRBD1 (6 bases). The V gene lost 6 bases and the J gene lost 3 bases, with 9 bases spanning the gap. This CDR3 has 13 residues. Germline CDR1 reads SGHTA; CDR2 reads FQGNSA. The CDR3 DNA reads TGTGCCAGCAGAGGACAGCTCAATCAGCCCCAGCATTTT. It specifies CASRGQLNQPQHF.

This clonotype has at least ten counts. The chain has TRBV12-3 or TRBV12-4 and TRBJ2-7; possible D gene TRBD2, 5 bases. This CDR3 has 16 residues. With 5 bases removed from V and 2 bases from J, the gap between germline ends came to 19 bases. DNA of the CDR3: TGTGCCAGCAGTCCCCTTTCCGGGAAAATCACCTACGAGCAGTACTTC. Translating it yields CASSPLSGKITYEQYF.